A selection of T cell receptor beta chains follows, all from one sample in a study of T cell responses to AZD1222 COVID-19 vaccine. Generated by immunoSEQ multiplex PCR, the TCRdb table keeps only in-frame clones and is missing some. The sample lists some 150,000 clones, more than 85% occurring once. The sequences come from peripheral blood, collected on day 0 of MenACWY control vaccination. The receptors shown here come from an adult in good health. Both conserved end residues are part of each CDR3. Fields, in order: clone size, D gene, J gene, V gene, CDR3 protein, CDR3 DNA. D genes are given only for firm matches. Expanded clones are given a class, and other clones once, few, many or no size at all.

clone_size: .
d_call: TRBD2
j_call: TRBJ2-1
v_call: TRBV5-1
cdr3_aa: CASQKGSWEGDEQFF
cdr3_nt: TGCGCCAGCCAGAAAGGAAGCTGGGAGGGTGATGAGCAGTTCTTC

clone_size: .
d_call: .
j_call: TRBJ1-5
v_call: TRBV6-2/TRBV6-3
cdr3_aa: CASSLGHQLGNQPQHF
cdr3_nt: TGTGCCAGCAGTCTCGGACACCAATTAGGCAATCAGCCCCAGCATTTT

clone_size: .
d_call: .
j_call: TRBJ1-1
v_call: TRBV5-6
cdr3_aa: CASSLGPEAFF
cdr3_nt: TGTGCCAGCAGCTTGGGTCCTGAAGCTTTCTTT

clone_size: .
d_call: .
j_call: TRBJ1-1
v_call: TRBV12-5
cdr3_aa: CASLVPSDDTEAFF
cdr3_nt: TGTGCTAGTTTGGTGCCGAGCGACGACACTGAAGCTTTCTTT

clone_size: .
d_call: TRBD2
j_call: TRBJ2-1
v_call: TRBV7-2
cdr3_aa: CASSLVVRTSGNNEQFF
cdr3_nt: TGTGCCAGCAGCTTAGTGGTAAGGACTAGCGGGAACAATGAGCAGTTCTTC

clone_size: .
d_call: .
j_call: TRBJ1-2
v_call: TRBV6-5
cdr3_aa: CASSYSQGMTYGYTF
cdr3_nt: TGTGCCAGCAGTTACTCTCAGGGGATGACCTATGGCTACACCTTC

clone_size: .
d_call: TRBD2
j_call: TRBJ2-1
v_call: TRBV13
cdr3_aa: CASSFLGGRAGEQFF
cdr3_nt: TGTGCCAGCAGCTTTCTTGGCGGGAGGGCCGGTGAGCAGTTCTTC

clone_size: .
d_call: .
j_call: TRBJ2-7
v_call: TRBV6-2/TRBV6-3
cdr3_aa: CASSYRGVLMDEQYF
cdr3_nt: TGTGCCAGCAGTTACCGTGGAGTCCTCATGGACGAGCAGTACTTC

clone_size: .
d_call: .
j_call: TRBJ1-1
v_call: TRBV20-1
cdr3_aa: CSARSDTVTFF
cdr3_nt: TGCAGTGCTAGATCGGACACGGTGACTTTCTTT

clone_size: .
d_call: .
j_call: TRBJ1-6
v_call: TRBV11-2
cdr3_aa: CASSAQGNNSPLHF
cdr3_nt: TGTGCCAGCAGCGCCCAGGGGAATAATTCACCCCTCCACTTT

clone_size: .
d_call: .
j_call: TRBJ1-1
v_call: TRBV6-1
cdr3_aa: CASSEAGRGRHTEAFF
cdr3_nt: TGTGCCAGCAGTGAAGCCGGCAGGGGTCGGCACACTGAAGCTTTCTTT

clone_size: few
d_call: .
j_call: TRBJ1-5
v_call: TRBV4-1
cdr3_aa: CASSQESTTVNQPQHF
cdr3_nt: TGCGCCAGCAGCCAAGAGTCCACAACGGTCAATCAGCCCCAGCATTTT

clone_size: few
d_call: .
j_call: TRBJ2-2
v_call: TRBV19
cdr3_aa: CASSRTGHANTGELFF
cdr3_nt: TGTGCCAGTAGTAGAACGGGACACGCGAACACCGGGGAGCTGTTTTTT

clone_size: once
d_call: TRBD2
j_call: TRBJ2-7
v_call: TRBV6-2/TRBV6-3
cdr3_aa: CASSRSGGGYEQYF
cdr3_nt: TGTGCCAGCAGTCGTAGCGGGGGCGGCTACGAGCAGTACTTC

clone_size: .
d_call: .
j_call: TRBJ1-3
v_call: TRBV5-1
cdr3_aa: CASSLYRANSGNTIYF
cdr3_nt: TGCGCCAGCAGCTTATACCGGGCCAACTCTGGAAACACCATATATTTT

clone_size: .
d_call: TRBD1
j_call: TRBJ2-7
v_call: TRBV7-8
cdr3_aa: CASSPGTAAARPYEQYF
cdr3_nt: TGTGCCAGCAGCCCTGGGACAGCCGCGGCCCGTCCGTATGAGCAGTACTTC

clone_size: .
d_call: TRBD1
j_call: TRBJ2-7
v_call: TRBV4-1
cdr3_aa: CASSRWAWGQGGEQYF
cdr3_nt: TGCGCCAGCAGCCGATGGGCGTGGGGACAGGGCGGCGAGCAGTACTTC

clone_size: .
d_call: .
j_call: TRBJ2-3
v_call: TRBV27
cdr3_aa: CASSSKGTDTQYF
cdr3_nt: TGTGCCAGCAGTTCTAAAGGCACAGATACGCAGTATTTT

clone_size: .
d_call: TRBD2
j_call: TRBJ2-7
v_call: TRBV5-1
cdr3_aa: CASSLGGRENEQYF
cdr3_nt: TGCGCCAGCAGCTTGGGCGGGAGGGAGAACGAGCAGTACTTC

clone_size: .
d_call: .
j_call: TRBJ2-3
v_call: TRBV4-1
cdr3_aa: CASSQNPSADTQYF
cdr3_nt: TGCGCCAGCAGCCAAAATCCATCGGCAGATACGCAGTATTTT

clone_size: .
d_call: .
j_call: TRBJ1-1
v_call: TRBV5-1
cdr3_aa: CASSEIGVEAFF
cdr3_nt: TGCGCCAGCAGCGAAATAGGGGTTGAAGCTTTCTTT

clone_size: .
d_call: TRBD2
j_call: TRBJ2-2
v_call: TRBV27
cdr3_aa: CLAGESVTGELFF
cdr3_nt: TGCCTAGCGGGAGAGTCGGTCACCGGGGAGCTGTTTTTT

clone_size: .
d_call: .
j_call: TRBJ2-3
v_call: TRBV9
cdr3_aa: CASSVVGRTLDTQYF
cdr3_nt: TGTGCCAGCAGCGTAGTCGGCAGGACCTTGGATACGCAGTATTTT

clone_size: .
d_call: TRBD2
j_call: TRBJ2-3
v_call: TRBV13
cdr3_aa: CASSLGFSGGAAGTDTQYF
cdr3_nt: TGTGCCAGCAGCTTAGGCTTCAGCGGGGGGGCGGCGGGCACAGATACGCAGTATTTT

clone_size: few
d_call: TRBD1
j_call: TRBJ1-1
v_call: TRBV29-1
cdr3_aa: CSVERTGESTEAFF
cdr3_nt: TGCAGCGTTGAGAGGACAGGGGAGAGCACTGAAGCTTTCTTT

clone_size: .
d_call: TRBD1
j_call: TRBJ1-1
v_call: TRBV9
cdr3_aa: CASSRRAGGLNTEAFF
cdr3_nt: TGTGCCAGCAGCCGAAGGGCAGGGGGCTTGAACACTGAAGCTTTCTTT

clone_size: .
d_call: .
j_call: TRBJ1-2
v_call: TRBV20-1
cdr3_aa: CSALAGGYTF
cdr3_nt: TGCAGTGCATTGGCAGGGGGCTACACCTTC

clone_size: once
d_call: .
j_call: TRBJ2-1
v_call: TRBV3-1/TRBV3-2
cdr3_aa: CASSLYGGPNYNEQFF
cdr3_nt: TGTGCCAGCAGCCTGTACGGGGGGCCCAACTACAATGAGCAGTTCTTC

clone_size: .
d_call: .
j_call: TRBJ1-2
v_call: TRBV4-2
cdr3_aa: CASSQDPSFSYGYTF
cdr3_nt: TGTGCCAGCAGCCAAGATCCCTCCTTTTCCTATGGCTACACCTTC

clone_size: .
d_call: .
j_call: TRBJ1-1
v_call: TRBV5-5
cdr3_aa: CASSQTAVTEAFF
cdr3_nt: TGTGCCAGCAGCCAGACAGCTGTCACTGAAGCTTTCTTT

clone_size: once
d_call: .
j_call: TRBJ1-1
v_call: TRBV5-8
cdr3_aa: CASSLARGRGVYTEAFF
cdr3_nt: TGTGCCAGCAGCTTGGCCCGAGGGCGGGGGGTGTACACTGAAGCTTTCTTT

clone_size: once
d_call: .
j_call: TRBJ1-2
v_call: TRBV6-5
cdr3_aa: CASSTKLNYGYTF
cdr3_nt: TGTGCCAGCAGCACAAAGCTAAACTATGGCTACACCTTC

clone_size: .
d_call: TRBD1
j_call: TRBJ2-7
v_call: TRBV18
cdr3_aa: CASSPGMGTGGNYEQYF
cdr3_nt: TGTGCCAGCTCACCGGGGATGGGGACAGGGGGTAACTACGAGCAGTACTTC

clone_size: .
d_call: TRBD1
j_call: TRBJ1-1
v_call: TRBV6-5
cdr3_aa: CASTLGQENTEAFF
cdr3_nt: TGTGCCAGCACCTTGGGACAGGAGAACACTGAAGCTTTCTTT

clone_size: .
d_call: .
j_call: TRBJ2-3
v_call: TRBV6-8
cdr3_aa: CASRTRPGGLCSGADTQYF
cdr3_nt: TGTGCCAGCAGGACCCGACCTGGGGGATTGTGTTCGGGGGCAGATACGCAGTATTTT

clone_size: .
d_call: .
j_call: TRBJ1-2
v_call: TRBV28
cdr3_aa: CASSLPGSYGYTF
cdr3_nt: TGTGCCAGCAGTTTACCGGGGAGCTATGGCTACACCTTC

clone_size: .
d_call: .
j_call: TRBJ1-1
v_call: TRBV19
cdr3_aa: CASSIEAGLAAEAFF
cdr3_nt: TGTGCCAGTAGTATAGAAGCAGGATTAGCGGCTGAAGCTTTCTTT

clone_size: .
d_call: TRBD1
j_call: TRBJ2-5
v_call: TRBV2
cdr3_aa: CASRERQGRRETQYF
cdr3_nt: TGTGCCAGCAGAGAGAGACAGGGGAGGAGAGAGACCCAGTACTTC

clone_size: .
d_call: .
j_call: TRBJ1-2
v_call: TRBV4-2
cdr3_aa: CASSQDIHGQTYGYTF
cdr3_nt: TGTGCCAGCAGCCAAGATATTCACGGACAGACATATGGCTACACCTTC

clone_size: .
d_call: .
j_call: TRBJ1-5
v_call: TRBV19
cdr3_aa: CASSPHGGGNQPQHF
cdr3_nt: TGTGCCAGTAGCCCCCATGGGGGGGGCAATCAGCCCCAGCATTTT

clone_size: .
d_call: TRBD2
j_call: TRBJ2-7
v_call: TRBV5-1
cdr3_aa: CASSLGGRAYEQYF
cdr3_nt: TGCGCCAGCAGCTTGGGCGGGAGGGCCTACGAGCAGTACTTC

clone_size: .
d_call: .
j_call: TRBJ1-1
v_call: TRBV7-9
cdr3_aa: CASSGRGLGGTEAFF
cdr3_nt: TGTGCCAGCAGCGGTCGGGGTTTGGGGGGAACTGAAGCTTTCTTT

clone_size: .
d_call: .
j_call: TRBJ1-2
v_call: TRBV18
cdr3_aa: CASYPPDRSYGYTF
cdr3_nt: TGTGCCAGCTACCCCCCCGACAGGAGCTATGGCTACACCTTC

clone_size: .
d_call: .
j_call: TRBJ1-1
v_call: TRBV10-1
cdr3_aa: CASSDAGGTEAFF
cdr3_nt: TGCGCCAGCAGCGACGCTGGGGGAACTGAAGCTTTCTTT